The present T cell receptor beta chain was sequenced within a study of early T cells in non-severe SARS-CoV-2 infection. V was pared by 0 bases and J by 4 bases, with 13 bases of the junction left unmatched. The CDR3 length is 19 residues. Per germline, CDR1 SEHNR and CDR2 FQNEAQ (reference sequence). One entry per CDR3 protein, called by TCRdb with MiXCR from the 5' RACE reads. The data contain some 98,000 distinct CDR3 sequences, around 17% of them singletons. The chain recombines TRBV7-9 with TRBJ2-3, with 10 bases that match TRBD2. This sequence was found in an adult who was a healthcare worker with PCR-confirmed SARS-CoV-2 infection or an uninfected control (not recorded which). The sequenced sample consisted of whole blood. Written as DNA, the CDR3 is TGTGCCAGCAGCTTAGCGGCGCTAGCGGGAGTCCGTATCGCAGATACGCAGTATTTT. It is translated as CASSLAALAGVRIADTQYF.